Each of the 18 T cell receptor beta chains below was sequenced from the same sample in a study of shared clonotypes between healthy human individuals. The method was immunoSEQ multiplex PCR; TCRdb's version includes in-frame clones alone and lacks a portion of them. The sample gives 2 million to 2.5 million clones, roughly 93% of which show up once; about 0.38% is in the top ten. The source material was naive CD4+ T cells from PBMCs. The sample's subset: CD45RA+ positively selected. All receptors derive from a man aged 18 to 29 in good health. Some clones in this sample may be carry-over from other donors' samples.

CDR3 sequence: CASSQDWRFNEQFF. CDR3 coding DNA: TGTGCCAGCAGCCAAGATTGGCGGTTCAATGAGCAGTTCTTC. The chain is built from TRBV4-2 and TRBJ2-1; D remains ambiguous. V lost 0 bases and J 6 bases, leaving 9 bases between the germline ends. Germline-derived CDR1 and CDR2 are LGHNA and YNFKEQ. The CDR3 contains 14 residues.

CDR3 sequence reads: CASSSLGQGRGAFF. The CDR3 DNA follows: TGTGCCAGCAGTTCCCTTGGACAGGGCAGGGGAGCTTTCTTT. The V gene is TRBV27, the J gene TRBJ1-1; 8 bases align to TRBD1. The CDR3 has 14 amino acids. J gave up 10 bases and V 4 bases, and 11 bases lay outside the gene matches. Germline values: CDR1 MNHEY, CDR2 SMNVEV (reference sequence).

In its sample, this clone was seen once. The chain links TRBV28 to TRBJ1-1; D remains unclear. Trimming removed 5 bases from V and 2 bases from J, with 9 bases in between. The CDR3 is made up of 13 amino acids. Per germline, CDR1 MDHEN and CDR2 SYDVKM. Written as DNA, the CDR3 is TGTGCCAGCAGTCGCCAAGCAAACACTGAAGCTTTCTTT. Its translation is CASSRQANTEAFF.

This chain joins TRBV27 and TRBJ2-4; D gene uncertain. Germline CDR1 reads MNHEY; CDR2 reads SMNVEV (reference sequence). V lost 0 bases, J lost 7 bases, and 10 bases lay in between. The CDR3 extends over 14 amino acids. This CDR3 reads CASSLSWQPNIQYF. In DNA, the CDR3 is TGTGCCAGCAGTTTATCGTGGCAGCCGAACATTCAGTACTTC.

The rearrangement joins TRBV5-1 to TRBJ2-3; 7 bases map to TRBD2. The CDR3 is 15 residues long. V lost 3 bases, J lost 2 bases, and 6 bases stayed unmatched. Germline values: CDR1 SGHRS, CDR2 YFSETQ. The CDR3 reads CASSSGLVHTDTQYF. In nucleotides, the CDR3 is TGCGCCAGCAGCTCCGGACTAGTCCACACAGATACGCAGTATTTT.

J is TRBJ1-5 and V is TRBV6-5; 11 bases match TRBD1. Per the germline V gene, CDR1 is MNHEY and CDR2 is SVGAGI. Trimming cost V 6 bases and J 6 bases; bases outside gene matches: 7. CDR3 length: 15 residues. This CDR3 is CASRTGQGAFQPQHF. The CDR3 DNA reads TGTGCCAGCAGAACCGGACAGGGGGCATTTCAGCCCCAGCATTTT.

The chain combines TRBV7-9 with TRBJ2-3; the match to TRBD2 covers 10 bases. The V gene's germline CDR1 is SEHNR and CDR2 FQNEAQ (reference sequence). This CDR3 contains 19 residues. The junction had 18 bases not matched to a gene; V was cut back by 5 bases and J by 4 bases. CDR3 protein: CASSPGGGGLAGVADTQYF. CDR3 bases: TGTGCCAGCAGCCCGGGAGGGGGTGGCCTAGCGGGAGTAGCAGATACGCAGTATTTT.

This chain links TRBV4-2 with TRBJ2-7, with TRBD2 matching 9 bases. Germline assignment: CDR1 LGHNA and CDR2 YNFKEQ. The CDR3 has 17 amino acids. V was pared by 3 bases and J by 0 bases, with 9 bases of the junction left unmatched. CDR3 sequence reads: CASSQGSRLAASYEQYF. DNA for the CDR3: TGTGCCAGCAGCCAGGGAAGCCGACTAGCGGCCTCCTACGAGCAGTACTTC.

CDR3 amino acids: CASRKSLPAGELFF. The CDR3 DNA reads TGTGCCAGCAGAAAGAGCCTCCCGGCCGGGGAGCTGTTTTTT. The chain links TRBV6-5 to TRBJ2-2, with D hard to call. There are 14 residues in the CDR3. Germline V gene data show CDR1 as MNHEY and CDR2 as SVGAGI. V lost 6 bases, J lost 6 bases, and 14 bases lay in between.

The rearrangement joins TRBV19 to TRBJ2-2; D unresolved. From germline, CDR1 is LNHDA and CDR2 SQIVND (reference sequence). The CDR3 is 14 residues long. V was clipped by 7 bases and J by 0 bases, with 9 bases between them. The DNA of the CDR3 is TGTGCCAGTATACCGCAACCGAACACCGGGGAGCTGTTTTTT. Its protein is CASIPQPNTGELFF.

The rearrangement joins TRBV9 to TRBJ2-3; the D gene could be TRBD1 or TRBD2 (5 bases each). CDR3 size: 15 residues. Germline CDR1 SGDLS, CDR2 YYNGEE. Trimming cost V 0 bases and J 4 bases, with 12 bases left between them. The CDR3 region is CASSVGVQGADTQYF. The DNA of the CDR3 is TGTGCCAGCAGCGTAGGGGTCCAGGGAGCAGATACGCAGTATTTT. The whole variable domain, remainder taken from reference TRBV9 and TRBJ2-3, is DSGVTQTPKHLITATGQRVTLRCSPRSGDLSVYWYQQSLDQGLQFLIQYYNGEERAKGNILERFSAQQFPDLHSELNLSSLELGDSALYFCASSVGVQGADTQYFGPGTRLTVL.

The chain employs TRBV5-8 and TRBJ2-7, with D possibly TRBD1 on 5 matching bases. Germline CDR1 is SGHTS and CDR2 is YDEGEE. The CDR3 totals 15 residues. V lost 2 bases, J lost 5 bases, and 17 bases lay in between. CDR3 nucleotides: TGTGCCAGCAGCTTCCGTTTCAGGGCGATGGACGAGCAGTACTTC. This translates into CASSFRFRAMDEQYF.

A remark on this clone: Other DNA sequences in the same sample also yield this CDR3. This chain joins TRBV5-1 and TRBJ2-7; D is undetermined. V shed 3 bases and J shed 0 bases, with 7 bases lying between them. The CDR3 is 13 residues long. Germline V CDR1 and CDR2: SGHRS, YFSETQ. CDR3 region: CASSSGSSYEQYF. In nucleotides, the CDR3 is TGCGCCAGCAGCTCCGGGTCCTCCTACGAGCAGTACTTC.

The chain couples TRBV11-2 to TRBJ2-5; 7 bases align to TRBD2. J lost 2 bases, V lost 5 bases, and 8 bases had no gene match. Germline V gene data show CDR1 as SGHAT and CDR2 as FQNNGV. This CDR3 region has 15 residues. Here the CDR3 reads CASSARVGGQETQYF. The CDR3 nucleotides are TGTGCCAGCAGCGCCCGTGTCGGGGGGCAAGAGACCCAGTACTTC.

As DNA, the CDR3 is TGTGCCAGCAGCGCTAATTCGGGACTAGCGGCAGATACGCAGTATTTT. Protein sequence: CASSANSGLAADTQYF. The rearrangement joins TRBV7-6 to TRBJ2-3; TRBD2 matches at 11 bases. Trimming cost V 5 bases and J 4 bases; bases outside gene matches: 8. The length of the CDR3 is 16 residues. CDR1 and CDR2 from the germline V gene are SGHVS and FNYEAQ.

As for this clone: Other DNA sequences of this sample code for an identical CDR3. The chain combines TRBV6-5 with TRBJ2-7; 8 nucleotides match TRBD1. The CDR3 is 14 residues long. The germline V gene encodes CDR1 MNHEY and CDR2 SVGAGI. The J segment lost 2 bases and the V segment lost 5 bases, leaving 5 bases of the junction unmatched. CDR3 DNA sequence: TGTGCCAGCAGTCGCGGACAGGGCCCCTACGAGCAGTACTTC. It translates to CASSRGQGPYEQYF.

DNA of the CDR3: TGTGCCAGTAGTATGGCTGAGACCTATAGCAATCAGCCCCAGCATTTT. It encodes CASSMAETYSNQPQHF. This chain uses TRBV19 with TRBJ1-5, with no clear D. Trimming left V 3 bases short and J 0 bases short, with 12 bases between. Germline CDR1 reads LNHDA; CDR2 reads SQIVND (reference sequence). The length of the CDR3 is 16 residues. Full variable domain (missing parts from reference TRBV19 and TRBJ1-5): DGGITQSPKYLFRKEGQNVTLSCEQNLNHDAMYWYRQDPGQGLRLIYYSQIVNDFQKGDIAEGYSVSREKKESFPLTVTSAQKNPTAFYLCASSMAETYSNQPQHFGDGTRLSIL.

This chain connects TRBV10-3 to TRBJ1-2; D might be TRBD1 (6 bases). V lost 10 bases and J lost 8, with 20 bases in between. There are 13 residues in the CDR3. Looked up from germline, CDR1 is ENHRY and CDR2 is SYGVKD. The CDR3 region has the DNA TGTGCCAGCCTTACTGGGGGGGGCTGGGGCTACACCTTC. Amino acids: CASLTGGGWGYTF.